The present entry profiles one T cell receptor beta chain with its context. What it binds is unknown. CDR3 size: 14 residues. Germline V lookup: CDR1 MNHNS, CDR2 SASEGT. With V trimmed by 5 bases and J by 6 bases, 7 bases remained unmatched. The study ran its PCR with 60 Vbeta and 13 Jbeta primers. Assay used: immunoSEQ multiplex PCR; TCRdb lists only in-frame clones, some missing. The data show about 110,000 clones, 77% seen once. The data are from a study of cytomegalovirus exposure and HLA in healthy donors. The study's findings and limits: An analysis was carried out later, and it reportedly showed fewer N-insertions in an Asian-associated ancestry cluster than the approximately 610-donor mean.

Material for sequencing was PBMCs. The sequence derives from a male donor in good health and CMV-seronegative. This chain connects TRBV6-1 to TRBJ2-7; 10 nucleotides align to TRBD1. The CDR3 region is CASSSRDRGREQYF. The CDR3 DNA sequence: TGTGCCAGCAGTTCCCGGGACAGGGGACGCGAGCAGTACTTC.